This T cell receptor (beta chain) is drawn from a study of human T cells and chemical hapten exposure. Across the whole study: The sensitizer, 2% DPC, was used on around 2 cm by around 2 cm of upper inner arm skin. Diphenylcyclopropenone was applied weekly to patients' scalps across the approximately 25-week study.

Time point of the sample: patch test 3, about 24 weeks after DPC sensitization. As for treatment: therapeutic diphenylcyclopropenone sensitization with weekly scalp DPC. Blood sampling occurred before each patch-test application. As processed by the authors: Per sample, the median was approximately 100,000 TCRs, with values from 23,224 to 690,600. TCRdb reanalysed the RACE reads using MiXCR and keeps one entry per CDR3 protein. For this entry, the V and J calls and clone size follow TCRdb and not the study's own pipeline. This table holds about 160,000 distinct CDR3 sequences, roughly 26% found once. Germline CDR1 SGHVS, CDR2 FNYEAQ. This CDR3 is built from 14 residues. Trimming removed 3 bases from V and 2 bases from J; junction bases left unmatched: 4.

The TCR sequence derives from a woman under 30 with alopecia areata. Some clones in this sample may be carry-over from other donors' samples. This rearrangement joins TRBV7-6 to TRBJ2-7, with 7 bases identical to TRBD1. Specimen: whole blood, collected in connection with sensitization to the hapten diphenylcyclopropenone (DPC). The CDR3 here is CASSLRGGPYEQYF. CDR3 nucleotide sequence: TGTGCCAGCAGCTTGAGAGGGGGCCCCTACGAGCAGTACTTC.